What follows is one T cell receptor beta chain and its context. Its antigen is not identified. J gave up 6 bases and V 5 bases, and 7 bases lay outside the gene matches. The CDR3 contains 14 residues. This sample was included in a study of CD8+CD57+ T cells in acquired aplastic anemia. Study details: Each DNA sample taken from sorted CD4+ and CD8+ cells came to about 3 ug on average.

Only patients with CD8+CD57+ cell expansion on flow cytometry were chosen for sequencing. Prior therapy had not been administered to any patient at the time of blood sampling. Genomic DNA acted as the template from which TCR beta VDJ combination and CDR3 sequence profiling were carried out. TCRdb called the reads again in MiXCR, with one record for every CDR3 protein. The sample lists about 190,000 distinct CDR3 sequences; under 55% were seen once. Notes on the study in general: Overlapping CD8+ CDR3 repertoires of patients and controls contained about 27 shared sequences.

J is TRBJ2-3 and V is TRBV6-7; 8 nucleotides line up with TRBD2. TRBV6-7 is sorted into the ORF group, with uncertain function. This clonotype originated in a human donor with aplastic anemia. The sequenced sample consisted of sorted CD4+, CD8+, or CD8+CD57+ T cells (not recorded which) from PBMCs. The CDR3 sequence is CASSTRTSSDTQYF. CDR3 sequence (DNA): TGTGCCAGCAGTACTCGGACTAGCTCTGATACGCAGTATTTT.